This T cell receptor (beta chain) was sequenced during a study of human T cells and chemical hapten exposure. Study-level information: Among samples, TCR yields varied mainly because of small differences in pooled library volume.

What the library attached to individual cDNA molecules were unique molecular identifiers. Original processing methods: Around 97,000 TCRs per sample was the median, with a range of about 20,000 to 690,600. Each CDR3 protein is one row after TCRdb ran MiXCR on the 5' RACE reads. For this entry, the V and J calls and clone size follow TCRdb and not the study's own pipeline. The sample has about 80,000 distinct CDR3 sequences, less than 9.5% seen once. Study-level points and caveats: Once DPC sensitization occurred, TCRs above 1 in 1000 frequency showed no change.

This CDR3 region has 13 residues. After removal of 9 bases from V and 4 bases from J, the junction contained 7 bases not matched to a gene. Per the germline V gene, CDR1 is SNHLY and CDR2 is FYNNEI. Sequencing started from total RNA isolated from unfractionated whole blood. This clonotype was counted only a few times. Antigen specificity is unknown. The sequence came from a male donor in good health. V and J are TRBV2 and TRBJ1-2; 8 bases align to TRBD1. The CDR3 region has the DNA TGTGCCAGAGATTGGACAGGGATCTATGGCTACACCTTC. Protein product: CARDWTGIYGYTF.